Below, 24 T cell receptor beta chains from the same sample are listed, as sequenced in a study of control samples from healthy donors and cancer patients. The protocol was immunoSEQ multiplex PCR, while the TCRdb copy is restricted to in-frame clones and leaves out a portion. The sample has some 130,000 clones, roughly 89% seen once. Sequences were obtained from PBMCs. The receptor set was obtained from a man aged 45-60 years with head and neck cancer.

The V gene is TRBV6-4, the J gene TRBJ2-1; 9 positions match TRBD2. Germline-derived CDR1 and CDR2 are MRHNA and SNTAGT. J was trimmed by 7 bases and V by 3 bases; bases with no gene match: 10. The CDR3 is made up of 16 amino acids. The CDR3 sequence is CASSDVALAGKNEQFF. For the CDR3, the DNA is TGTGCCAGCAGTGATGTGGCCCTAGCGGGGAAAAATGAGCAGTTCTTC.

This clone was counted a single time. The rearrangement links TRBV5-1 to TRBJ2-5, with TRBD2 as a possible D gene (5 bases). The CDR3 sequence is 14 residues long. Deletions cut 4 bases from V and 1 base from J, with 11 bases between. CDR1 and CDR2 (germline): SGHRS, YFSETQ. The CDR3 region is CASSNGVLQETQYF. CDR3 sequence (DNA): TGCGCCAGCAGCAACGGGGTTCTCCAAGAGACCCAGTACTTC. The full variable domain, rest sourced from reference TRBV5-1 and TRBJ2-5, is KAGVTQTPRYLIKTRGQQVTLSCSPISGHRSVSWYQQTPGQGLQFLFEYFSETQRNKGNFPGRFSGRQFSNSRSEMNVSTLELGDSALYLCASSNGVLQETQYFGPGTRLLVL.

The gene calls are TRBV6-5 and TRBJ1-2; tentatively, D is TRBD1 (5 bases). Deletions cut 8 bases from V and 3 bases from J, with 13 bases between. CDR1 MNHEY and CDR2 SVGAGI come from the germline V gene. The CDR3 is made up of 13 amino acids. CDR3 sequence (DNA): TGTGCCAGCGTAGGACATAAGGACTATGGCTACACCTTC. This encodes CASVGHKDYGYTF.

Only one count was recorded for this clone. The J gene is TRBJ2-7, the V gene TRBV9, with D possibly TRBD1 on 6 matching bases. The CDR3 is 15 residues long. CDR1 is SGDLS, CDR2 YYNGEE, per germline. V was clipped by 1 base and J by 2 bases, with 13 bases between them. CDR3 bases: TGTGCCAGCAGCGTATTGGACAGCAATCCCTACGAGCAGTACTTC. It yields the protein CASSVLDSNPYEQYF.

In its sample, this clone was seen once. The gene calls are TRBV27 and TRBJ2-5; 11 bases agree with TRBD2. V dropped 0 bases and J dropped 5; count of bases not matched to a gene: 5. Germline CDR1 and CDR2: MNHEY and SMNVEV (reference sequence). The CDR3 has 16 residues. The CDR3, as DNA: TGTGCCAGCAGTTTATCGGCTAGCGGGGGGCGGGAGACCCAGTACTTC. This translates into CASSLSASGGRETQYF.

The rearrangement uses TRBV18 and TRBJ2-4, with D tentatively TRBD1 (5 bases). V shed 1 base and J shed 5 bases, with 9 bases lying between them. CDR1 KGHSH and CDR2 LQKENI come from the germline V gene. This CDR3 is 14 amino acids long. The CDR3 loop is CASSPQQDQNIQYF. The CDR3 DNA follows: TGTGCCAGCTCACCACAACAGGACCAAAACATTCAGTACTTC.

DNA of the CDR3: TGTGCCAGCAGTTTTACTAGCGGGGGGGCAGATACGCAGTATTTT. Translating gives CASSFTSGGADTQYF. V gene TRBV3-1 (or the pseudogene TRBV3-2) combines with J gene TRBJ2-3, with TRBD2 matching 13 bases. Germline loops: CDR1 LGHDT, CDR2 YNNKEL (reference sequence). The CDR3 spans 15 residues. J was trimmed by 4 bases and V by 6 bases; bases with no gene match: 4.

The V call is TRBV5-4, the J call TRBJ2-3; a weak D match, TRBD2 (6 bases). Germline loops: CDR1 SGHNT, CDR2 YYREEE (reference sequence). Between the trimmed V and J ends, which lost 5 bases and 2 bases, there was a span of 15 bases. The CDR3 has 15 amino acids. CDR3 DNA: TGTGCCAGCAGGGAGGGATTATGGGTCACAGATACGCAGTATTTT. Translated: CASREGLWVTDTQYF.

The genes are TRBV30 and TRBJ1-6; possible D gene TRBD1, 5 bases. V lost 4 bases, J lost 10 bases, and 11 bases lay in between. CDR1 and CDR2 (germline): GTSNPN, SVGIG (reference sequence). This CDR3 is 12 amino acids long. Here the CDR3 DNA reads TGTGCCTGGACCAGGGATAGATCACCCCTCCACTTT. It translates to CAWTRDRSPLHF.

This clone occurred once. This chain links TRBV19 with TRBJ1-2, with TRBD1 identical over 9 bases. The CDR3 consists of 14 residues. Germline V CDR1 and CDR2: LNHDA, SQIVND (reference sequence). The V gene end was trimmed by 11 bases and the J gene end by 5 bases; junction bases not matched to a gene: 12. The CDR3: CAARPGQGGYGYTF. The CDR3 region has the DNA TGTGCCGCCCGACCGGGACAGGGTGGTTATGGCTACACCTTC.

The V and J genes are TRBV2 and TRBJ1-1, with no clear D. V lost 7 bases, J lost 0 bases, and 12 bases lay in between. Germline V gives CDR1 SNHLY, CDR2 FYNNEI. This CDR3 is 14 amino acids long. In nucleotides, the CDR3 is TGTGCCAGCATTTTAGAGGGAGTGAACACTGAAGCTTTCTTT. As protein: CASILEGVNTEAFF.

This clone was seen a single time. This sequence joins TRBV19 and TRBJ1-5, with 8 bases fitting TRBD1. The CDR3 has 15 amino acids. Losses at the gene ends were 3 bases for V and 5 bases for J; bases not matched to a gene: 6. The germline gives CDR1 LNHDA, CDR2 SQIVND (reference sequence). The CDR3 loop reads CASSIGQGADQPQHF. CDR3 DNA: TGTGCCAGTAGTATCGGCCAGGGGGCGGATCAGCCCCAGCATTTT.

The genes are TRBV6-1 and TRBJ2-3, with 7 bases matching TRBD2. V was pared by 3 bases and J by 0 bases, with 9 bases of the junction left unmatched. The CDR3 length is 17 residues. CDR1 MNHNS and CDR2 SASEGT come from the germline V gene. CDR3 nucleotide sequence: TGTGCCAGCAGTGAGACCCACGGGGGACTAAGCACAGATACGCAGTATTTT. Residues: CASSETHGGLSTDTQYF.

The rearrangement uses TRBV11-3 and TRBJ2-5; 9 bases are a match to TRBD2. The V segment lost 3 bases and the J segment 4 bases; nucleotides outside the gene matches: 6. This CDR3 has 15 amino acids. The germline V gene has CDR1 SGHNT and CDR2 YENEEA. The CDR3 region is CASSLGTSSRETQYF. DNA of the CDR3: TGTGCCAGCAGCTTGGGGACTAGCAGTCGAGAGACCCAGTACTTC.

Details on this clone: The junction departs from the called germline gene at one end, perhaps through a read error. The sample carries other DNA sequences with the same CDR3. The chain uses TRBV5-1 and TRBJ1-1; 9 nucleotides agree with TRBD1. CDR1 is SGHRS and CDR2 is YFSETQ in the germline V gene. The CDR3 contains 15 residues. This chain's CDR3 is CASSPTDRGGTEAFF. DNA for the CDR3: TGCGCCAGCAGCCCGACCGACAGGGGGGGCACTGAAGCCTTCTTT.

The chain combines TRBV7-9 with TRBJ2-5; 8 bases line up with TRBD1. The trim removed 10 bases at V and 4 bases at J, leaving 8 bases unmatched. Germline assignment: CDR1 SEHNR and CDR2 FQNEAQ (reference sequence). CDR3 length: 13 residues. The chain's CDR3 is CATGQEVVETQYF. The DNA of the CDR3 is TGTGCCACGGGACAGGAGGTAGTAGAGACCCAGTACTTC.

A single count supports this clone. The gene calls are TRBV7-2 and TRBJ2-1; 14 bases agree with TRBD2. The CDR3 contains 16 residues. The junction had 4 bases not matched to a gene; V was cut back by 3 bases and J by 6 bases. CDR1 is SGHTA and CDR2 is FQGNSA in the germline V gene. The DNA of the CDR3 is TGTGCCAGCAGCTTTCTGGGACTAGCGGGAGTCAATGAGCAGTTCTTC. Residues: CASSFLGLAGVNEQFF.

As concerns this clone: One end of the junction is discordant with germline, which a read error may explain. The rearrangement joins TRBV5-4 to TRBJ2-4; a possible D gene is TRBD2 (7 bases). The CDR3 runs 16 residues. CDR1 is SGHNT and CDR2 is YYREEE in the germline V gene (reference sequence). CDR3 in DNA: TGTGCCAACAGCTTGGGAGAGGGGGGGACCTGGAACATTCAGTACTTC. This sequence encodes CANSLGEGGTWNIQYF.

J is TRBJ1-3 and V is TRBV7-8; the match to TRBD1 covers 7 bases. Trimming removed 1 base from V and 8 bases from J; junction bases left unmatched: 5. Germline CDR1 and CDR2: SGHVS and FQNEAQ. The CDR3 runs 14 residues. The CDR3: CASSLVGGLDTIYF. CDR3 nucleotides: TGTGCCAGCAGCTTAGTAGGGGGCTTGGACACCATATATTTT.

Here the CDR3 reads CASSSLRTIPNTEAFF. The CDR3 coding sequence is TGTGCCAGCAGCTCACTGAGGACCATTCCGAACACTGAAGCTTTCTTT. This sequence joins TRBV7-9 and TRBJ1-1, with D hard to call. The CDR3 has 16 residues. The V end was cut by 4 bases, the J end by 1 base, with 16 bases between. Germline V gives CDR1 SEHNR, CDR2 FQNEAQ (reference sequence).

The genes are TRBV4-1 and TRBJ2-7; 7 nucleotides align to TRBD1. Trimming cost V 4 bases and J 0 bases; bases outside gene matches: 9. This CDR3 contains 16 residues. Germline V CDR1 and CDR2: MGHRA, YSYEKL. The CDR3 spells CASSPRTGKGSYEQYF. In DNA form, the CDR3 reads TGCGCCAGCAGCCCCAGGACAGGCAAAGGCTCCTACGAGCAGTACTTC.

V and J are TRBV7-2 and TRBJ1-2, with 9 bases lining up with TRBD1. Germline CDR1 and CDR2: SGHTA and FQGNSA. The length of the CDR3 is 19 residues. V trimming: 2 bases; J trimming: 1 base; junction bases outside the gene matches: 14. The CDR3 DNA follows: TGTGCCAGCAGCTTATCCTTTTTCTTCCGGGACAGGGATAACTATGGCTACACCTTC. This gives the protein CASSLSFFFRDRDNYGYTF.

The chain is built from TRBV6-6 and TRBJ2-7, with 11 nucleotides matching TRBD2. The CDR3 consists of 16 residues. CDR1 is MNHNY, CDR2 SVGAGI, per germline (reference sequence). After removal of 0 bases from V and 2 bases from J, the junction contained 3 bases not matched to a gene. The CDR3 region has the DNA TGTGCCAGCAGTTACTCGACTAGCGGGGAGGCCTACGAGCAGTACTTC. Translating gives CASSYSTSGEAYEQYF.

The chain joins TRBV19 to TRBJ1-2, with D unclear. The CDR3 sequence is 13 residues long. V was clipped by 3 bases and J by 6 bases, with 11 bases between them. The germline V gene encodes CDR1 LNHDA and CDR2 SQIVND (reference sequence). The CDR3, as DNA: TGTGCCAGTAGTATGAGGGAAATGAATGGCTACACCTTC. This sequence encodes CASSMREMNGYTF.